A single sample is the source of the 23 T cell receptor beta chains below, sequenced in a study of shared clonotypes between healthy human individuals. Sequencing was performed with immunoSEQ multiplex PCR; in TCRdb, only in-frame clones are kept and a portion is missing. The table records around 2,000,000 clones, about 95% of them present only once. CD8 cells regarded as naive lacked CD45RO, were positively chosen for CCR7, and omitted terminally differentiated effector memory CD45RA+ cells. Sequenced: naive CD8+ T cells sorted from blood. These receptors came from a man younger than 35 in good health.

The V and J genes are TRBV12-5 and TRBJ2-2; D call uncertain. The ends were cut back, 1 base at V and 5 bases at J, with 5 bases in the middle. CDR1 and CDR2 (germline): LGHNT, FRNRAP. CDR3 length: 13 amino acids. The CDR3 coding sequence is TGTGCTAGTGGTTTGGCCGAAACCGGGGAGCTGTTTTTT. Translated, it gives CASGLAETGELFF. Looking up the rest from reference TRBV12-5 and TRBJ2-2 gives the full variable domain: DARVTQTPRHKVTEMGQEVTMRCQPILGHNTVFWYRQTMMQGLELLAYFRNRAPLDDSGMPKDRFSAEMPDATLATLKIQPSEPRDSAVYFCASGLAETGELFFGEGSRLTVL.

For this clone: Within the sample, other DNA sequences also encode this same CDR3. The chain uses TRBV5-6 and TRBJ2-1; no definite D call. Trimming removed 2 bases at V and 4 bases at J, with 4 bases between. Germline lookup yields CDR1 SGHDT and CDR2 YYEEEE. CDR3 length equals 12 residues. The CDR3 loop is CASSFGYNEQFF. The DNA for the CDR3 is TGTGCCAGCAGCTTTGGTTACAATGAGCAGTTCTTC.

The chain uses TRBV28 and TRBJ2-7, with 7 bases matching TRBD2. V was clipped by 5 bases and J by 0 bases; unmatched bases: 4. CDR1 and CDR2 from the germline V gene are MDHEN and SYDVKM. CDR3 size: 14 residues. CDR3 bases: TGTGCCAGCAGTATCGCGGGGGTCTCCTACGAGCAGTACTTC. This codes for CASSIAGVSYEQYF.

V is TRBV6-1 and J is TRBJ2-1, with D maybe TRBD2 (5 bases). With 6 bases removed from V and 10 bases from J, the gap between germline ends came to 16 bases. The CDR3 length is 13 residues. Germline V gives CDR1 MNHNS, CDR2 SASEGT. The DNA of the CDR3 is TGTGCCAGCAGCCCGTCCCTAGCCCCAGAGCAGTTCTTC. Amino acids: CASSPSLAPEQFF.

The sample holds a few counts of this clone. The chain recombines TRBV9 with TRBJ2-4, with D perhaps matching TRBD1 (5 bases). V gave up 3 bases and J gave up 7 bases, with 14 bases separating them. The CDR3 contains 14 residues. Looked up from germline, CDR1 is SGDLS and CDR2 is YYNGEE. The CDR3 DNA follows: TGTGCCAGCAGCGACCAGGGATTAGACAACATTCAGTACTTC. It encodes CASSDQGLDNIQYF.

CDR3 sequence reads: CATSPSGPGIGRTEAFF. CDR3 bases: TGTGCCACCAGCCCCTCGGGGCCGGGAATAGGGAGGACTGAAGCTTTCTTT. This chain connects TRBV15 to TRBJ1-1, with a possible D match to TRBD1 (5 bases). The CDR3 sequence is 17 residues long. V gave up 5 bases and J gave up 5 bases, with 24 bases separating them. Germline V gene sequence: CDR1 LNHNV, CDR2 YYDKDF (reference sequence).

This rearrangement joins TRBV7-6 to TRBJ2-7; D is possibly TRBD1 (6 bases). Trimming removed 5 bases from V and 0 bases from J, with 14 bases in between. The CDR3 totals 15 residues. Germline V lookup: CDR1 SGHVS, CDR2 FNYEAQ. CDR3 sequence reads: CASSPLGQSSYEQYF. In nucleotides, the CDR3 is TGTGCCAGCAGCCCTTTGGGACAAAGCTCCTACGAGCAGTACTTC.

The chain recombines TRBV14 with TRBJ2-7, with TRBD2 matching over 10 bases. Trimming removed 7 bases from V and 4 bases from J; junction bases left unmatched: 19. Germline CDR1 is SGHDN and CDR2 is FVKESK. This CDR3 is 18 amino acids long. This CDR3 reads CASTSGEREGQSNYEQYF. The DNA of the CDR3 is TGTGCCAGCACGTCGGGGGAGCGGGAGGGCCAATCTAATTACGAGCAGTACTTC.

In regard to this clone: Other nucleotide sequences from this sample produce the same CDR3. J is TRBJ2-7 and V is TRBV30, with TRBD1 matching 10 bases. CDR3 length equals 14 residues. V was pared by 3 bases and J by 4 bases, with 6 bases of the junction left unmatched. The germline CDR1 and CDR2 sequences are GTSNPN and SVGIG (reference sequence). CDR3 DNA sequence: TGTGCCTGGAGCTCCGGGACAGGGGTTTACGAGCAGTACTTC. It codes for CAWSSGTGVYEQYF.

V is TRBV18 and J is TRBJ2-6, with D perhaps matching TRBD1 (5 bases). The germline V and J ends were trimmed by 2 bases and 2 bases, with 16 bases remaining between them. Germline CDR1 reads KGHSH; CDR2 reads LQKENI. CDR3 length: 18 residues. CDR3: CASSPGLEPRAGANVLTF. The CDR3 DNA sequence: TGTGCCAGCTCACCAGGCCTCGAGCCCAGGGCTGGGGCCAACGTCCTGACTTTC. The variable domain in full, completed from reference TRBV18 and TRBJ2-6, reads NAGVMQNPRHLVRRRGQEARLRCSPMKGHSHVYWYRQLPEEGLKFMVYLQKENIIDESGMPKERFSAEFPKEGPSILRIQQVVRGDSAAYFCASSPGLEPRAGANVLTFGAGSRLTVL.

Comments on this clone: Germline is not matched at one junction end, which may reflect a read error. The genes are TRBV5-4 and TRBJ2-7; TRBD1 or TRBD2 may be the D gene (5 bases each). Germline assignment: CDR1 SGHNT and CDR2 YYREEE (reference sequence). The length of the CDR3 is 14 residues. In DNA, the CDR3 is TGTGCCAGCAGCGAGGGTGGGGGAGACTACGCGCAGTACTTC. The encoded protein is CASSEGGGDYAQYF.

The chain couples TRBV13 to TRBJ1-1; the D is unclear. V was pared by 5 bases and J by 5 bases, with 12 bases between. Germline values: CDR1 PRHDT, CDR2 FYEKMQ (reference sequence). The CDR3 runs 13 residues. The CDR3 coding sequence is TGTGCCAGCAGCCCCCGGACGGTAACTGAAGCTTTCTTT. Translating it yields CASSPRTVTEAFF.

This clone was observed a few times. Other DNA sequences from this sample encode an identical CDR3 as well. The CDR3 coding sequence is TGTGCCAGTAGCCGGGACGGAGAAGAGACCCAGTACTTC. It translates to CASSRDGEETQYF. V gene TRBV19 combines with J gene TRBJ2-5; perhaps D is TRBD1 or TRBD2 (5 bases each). V was pared by 6 bases and J by 3 bases, with 11 bases between. The germline V gene encodes CDR1 LNHDA and CDR2 SQIVND (reference sequence). The length of the CDR3 is 13 residues.

The chain is built from TRBV7-9 and TRBJ2-1; perhaps D is TRBD1 or TRBD2 (5 bases each). V shed 4 bases and J shed 16 bases, with 14 bases lying between them. Germline values: CDR1 SEHNR, CDR2 FQNEAQ (reference sequence). This CDR3 comprises 11 residues. The CDR3 reads CASSSGTQRFF. For the CDR3, the DNA is TGTGCCAGCAGCTCAGGGACCCAACGATTCTTC.

The genes are TRBV28 and TRBJ1-6; 8 nucleotides align to TRBD1. CDR1 and CDR2 from the germline V gene are MDHEN and SYDVKM. V dropped 6 bases and J dropped 2; count of bases not matched to a gene: 3. This CDR3 region has 15 residues. This CDR3 reads CASRPTGAYNSPLHF. DNA of the CDR3: TGTGCCAGCAGGCCGACAGGGGCCTATAATTCACCCCTCCACTTT.

This clone was counted once. The sample carries other DNA sequences with the same CDR3. This sequence joins TRBV5-1 and TRBJ1-1; no reliable D call. Germline-derived CDR1 and CDR2 are SGHRS and YFSETQ. V gave up 0 bases and J gave up 1 base, with 7 bases separating them. This CDR3 has 14 residues. The CDR3 sequence: CASSLDGPNTEAFF. DNA for the CDR3: TGCGCCAGCAGCTTGGACGGCCCGAACACTGAAGCTTTCTTT.

This chain links TRBV7-6 with TRBJ1-3; TRBD1 might be the D (5 bases). The V and J ends lost 1 base and 4 bases respectively, with 11 bases between them. The CDR3 totals 15 residues. The germline V gene encodes CDR1 SGHVS and CDR2 FNYEAQ. The CDR3 region has the DNA TGTGCCAGCAGCTTAGAGTCAGGGTCGGGAAACACCATATATTTT. It yields the protein CASSLESGSGNTIYF. Using reference TRBV7-6 and TRBJ1-3 for the parts outside the CDR3, the full variable domain is GAGVSQSPRYKVTKRGQDVALRCDPISGHVSLYWYRQALGQGPEFLTYFNYEAQQDKSGLPNDRFSAERPEGSISTLTIQRTEQRDSAMYRCASSLESGSGNTIYFGEGSWLTVV.

The chain carries TRBV2 and TRBJ2-7; 7 nucleotides align to TRBD2. The CDR3 spans 14 residues. The V segment lost 5 bases and the J segment 3 bases; nucleotides outside the gene matches: 7. Germline V gene lookup returns CDR1 SNHLY and CDR2 FYNNEI. The DNA for the CDR3 is TGTGCCAGCAGTCTAGCGGATCAAAGCTACGAGCAGTACTTC. Encoded protein: CASSLADQSYEQYF. Combining the CDR3 with reference TRBV2 and TRBJ2-7 gives the whole variable domain EPEVTQTPSHQVTQMGQEVILRCVPISNHLYFYWYRQILGQKVEFLVSFYNNEISEKSEIFDDQFSVERPDGSNFTLKIRSTKLEDSAMYFCASSLADQSYEQYFGPGTRLTVT.

About this clone itself: Distinct nucleotide sequences in the sample also encode this CDR3. V usage is TRBV7-8 and J usage is TRBJ2-2; D call uncertain. CDR1 and CDR2 (germline): SGHVS, FQNEAQ. The CDR3 is 12 amino acids. V dropped 4 bases and J dropped 3 bases, with 3 bases sitting between them. This CDR3 is CASSSDTGELFF. CDR3 nucleotides: TGTGCCAGCAGCTCAGACACCGGGGAGCTGTTTTTT.

About this clone itself: Other DNA variants within this sample encode the same CDR3. The chain recombines TRBV19 with TRBJ2-2; D gene ambiguous. V lost 3 bases to trimming and J lost 5 bases, with 7 bases between them. The V gene's germline CDR1 is LNHDA and CDR2 SQIVND (reference sequence). The CDR3 contains 13 residues. CDR3: CASSILSTGELFF. The CDR3 bases are TGTGCCAGTAGTATTCTCAGTACCGGGGAGCTGTTTTTT.

The chain is built from TRBV11-1 and TRBJ2-7; D may be TRBD1 (6 bases). The V end lost 4 bases, the J end lost 2 bases, and 24 bases lay between the germline ends. The germline V gene encodes CDR1 SGHAT and CDR2 FQDESV (reference sequence). The CDR3 is 18 residues long. CDR3 sequence (DNA): TGTGCCAGCAGCTCAGACCGGGACATCCTACAGGGTACCTACGAGCAGTACTTC. It translates to CASSSDRDILQGTYEQYF.

This chain uses TRBV4-1 with TRBJ2-7, with TRBD2 matching 7 bases. Germline CDR1 is MGHRA and CDR2 is YSYEKL. The CDR3 is 16 amino acids. V gave up 2 bases and J gave up 0 bases; unmatched junction bases: 7. The CDR3 nucleotides are TGCGCCAGCAGCCAAAACGAGGGACTAAACTCCTACGAGCAGTACTTC. This gives the protein CASSQNEGLNSYEQYF.

As concerns this clone: The identical CDR3 is also encoded by other nucleotide sequences in the sample. The chain carries TRBV5-4 and TRBJ1-1; 7 positions agree with TRBD1. In germline, CDR1 is SGHNT, CDR2 YYREEE (reference sequence). J lost 4 bases, V lost 1 base, and 1 base had no gene match. This CDR3 region has 13 residues. The CDR3 DNA is TGTGCCAGCAGCTTGCCAGGGGGCACTGAAGCTTTCTTT. This gives the protein CASSLPGGTEAFF.